A single sample gave rise to the 8 T cell receptor beta chains below, sequenced in a study of OX40 agonist ivuxolimab in advanced cancers. TCRdb's copy holds only in-frame clones and misses some; the assay was immunoSEQ multiplex PCR. The sample records 30,000 to 35,000 clones, approximately 80% being singletons. The input for sequencing was CD4+ or CD8+ T cells sorted from blood, taken in a trial of the OX40 agonist ivuxolimab. These receptor sequences come from an adult with an advanced solid tumor such as melanoma, head and neck, liver or kidney cancer.

The rearrangement links TRBV7-4 to TRBJ2-5; D call uncertain. The V and J ends lost 1 base and 1 base respectively, with 10 bases between them. The CDR3 loop spans 15 amino acids. Germline V gene data show CDR1 as SGHVT and CDR2 as SQSDAQ. This CDR3 reads CASSLEVGIQETQYF. In DNA form, the CDR3 reads TGTGCCAGCAGCTTAGAGGTGGGTATCCAAGAGACCCAGTACTTC.

The genes are TRBV7-2 and TRBJ2-3; 12 bases are a match to TRBD2. V lost 5 bases and J lost 4; bases outside the gene matches: 7. Germline CDR1 reads SGHTA; CDR2 reads FQGNSA. This CDR3 is 16 amino acids long. The CDR3 here is CASSARLAGAPDTQYF. CDR3 DNA: TGTGCCAGCAGCGCACGACTAGCGGGGGCACCAGATACGCAGTATTTT.

This clone was picked up a small number of times. V usage is TRBV30 and J usage is TRBJ2-1; 7 bases are shared with TRBD2. The CDR3 is 16 residues long. Germline CDR1 is GTSNPN and CDR2 is SVGIG (reference sequence). Trimming removed 1 base from V and 1 base from J; junction bases left unmatched: 7. CDR3 DNA sequence: TGTGCCTGGAGTGCCCTTTGGGGGGGGTCCTACAATGAGCAGTTCTTC. Protein: CAWSALWGGSYNEQFF.

This chain connects TRBV30 to TRBJ2-3, with D perhaps being TRBD1 or TRBD2 (6 bases each). Per the germline V gene, CDR1 is GTSNPN and CDR2 is SVGIG (reference sequence). The V gene lost 2 bases and the J gene lost 1 base, with 13 bases spanning the gap. The length of the CDR3 is 15 residues. CDR3 sequence reads: CAWSTLGGRTDTQYF. The CDR3 DNA reads TGTGCCTGGAGTACGTTGGGGGGCCGCACAGATACGCAGTATTTT.

This chain links TRBV5-1 with TRBJ1-1; D is undetermined. The CDR3 is 13 amino acids. V was trimmed by 2 bases and J by 1 base, leaving 6 bases between them. Germline V gene sequence: CDR1 SGHRS, CDR2 YFSETQ. In DNA, the CDR3 is TGCGCCAGCAGCTTCTCAGAGAACACTGAAGCTTTCTTT. Protein: CASSFSENTEAFF.

The chain recombines TRBV11-2 with TRBJ2-1; 8 bases match TRBD2. With 5 bases clipped from V and 5 bases from J, the junction kept 8 bases outside the gene matches. The CDR3 is 15 amino acids. Germline CDR1 is SGHAT and CDR2 is FQNNGV. CDR3 protein: CASSLTGGFDNEQFF. The CDR3 DNA follows: TGTGCCAGCAGCCTCACGGGGGGGTTCGACAATGAGCAGTTCTTC.

The genes are TRBV2 and TRBJ1-4, with D maybe TRBD1 (6 bases). This CDR3 contains 14 residues. Germline CDR1 and CDR2: SNHLY and FYNNEI. Trimming took 5 bases from V and 3 from J, leaving 10 bases between them. The CDR3 nucleotides are TGTGCCAGCAGTAAACAGGGTCCTAATGAAAAACTGTTTTTT. It specifies CASSKQGPNEKLFF.

The chain couples TRBV7-2 to TRBJ2-5; 8 bases fit TRBD1. CDR1 is SGHTA and CDR2 is FQGNSA in the germline V gene. The CDR3 totals 14 residues. V lost 1 base and J lost 4; bases outside the gene matches: 2. CDR3: CASSLGTGRETQYF. The CDR3 coding sequence is TGTGCCAGCAGCTTAGGGACAGGGAGAGAGACCCAGTACTTC.